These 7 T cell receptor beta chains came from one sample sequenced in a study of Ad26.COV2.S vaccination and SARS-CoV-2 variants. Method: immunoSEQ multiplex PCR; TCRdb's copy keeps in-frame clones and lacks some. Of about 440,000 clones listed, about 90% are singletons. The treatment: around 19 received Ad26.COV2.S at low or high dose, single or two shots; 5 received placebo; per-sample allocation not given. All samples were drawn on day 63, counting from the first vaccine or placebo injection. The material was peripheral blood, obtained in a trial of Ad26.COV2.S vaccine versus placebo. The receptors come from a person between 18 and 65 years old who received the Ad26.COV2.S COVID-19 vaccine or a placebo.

This CDR3 is CASSLGQGADTQYF. The DNA for the CDR3 is TGTGCCAGCAGCTTAGGACAGGGGGCAGATACGCAGTATTTT. V usage is TRBV7-9 and J usage is TRBJ2-3, with 9 bases fitting TRBD1. The CDR3 runs 14 residues. V lost 1 base and J lost 4; bases outside the gene matches: 0. Germline V CDR1 and CDR2: SEHNR, FQNEAQ (reference sequence).

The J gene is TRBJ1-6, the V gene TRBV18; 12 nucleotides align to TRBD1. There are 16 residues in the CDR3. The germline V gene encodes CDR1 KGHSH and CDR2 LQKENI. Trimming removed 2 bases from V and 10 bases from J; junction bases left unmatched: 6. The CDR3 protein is CASSPAGTGGLSPLHF. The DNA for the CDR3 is TGTGCCAGCTCACCAGCGGGGACAGGGGGCCTCTCACCCCTCCACTTT.

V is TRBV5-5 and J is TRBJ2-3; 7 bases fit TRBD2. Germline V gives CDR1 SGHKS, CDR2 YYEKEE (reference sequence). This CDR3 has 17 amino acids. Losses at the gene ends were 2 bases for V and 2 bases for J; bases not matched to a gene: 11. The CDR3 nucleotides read TGTGCCAGCAGCTTCAAACACAGCGGGATATACACAGATACGCAGTATTTT. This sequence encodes CASSFKHSGIYTDTQYF.

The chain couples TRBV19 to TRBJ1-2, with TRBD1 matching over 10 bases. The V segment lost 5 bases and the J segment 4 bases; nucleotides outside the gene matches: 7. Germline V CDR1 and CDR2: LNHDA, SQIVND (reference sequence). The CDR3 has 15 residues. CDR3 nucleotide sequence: TGTGCCAGTAGTGCGGGACAGGGGACGAGCTATGGCTACACCTTC. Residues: CASSAGQGTSYGYTF.

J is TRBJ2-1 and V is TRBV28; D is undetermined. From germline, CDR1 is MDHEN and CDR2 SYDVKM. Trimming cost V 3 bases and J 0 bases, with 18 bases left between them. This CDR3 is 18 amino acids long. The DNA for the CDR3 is TGTGCCAGCAGTTTTCCCGCAAGTTGGGTAAACTCCTACAATGAGCAGTTCTTC. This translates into CASSFPASWVNSYNEQFF.

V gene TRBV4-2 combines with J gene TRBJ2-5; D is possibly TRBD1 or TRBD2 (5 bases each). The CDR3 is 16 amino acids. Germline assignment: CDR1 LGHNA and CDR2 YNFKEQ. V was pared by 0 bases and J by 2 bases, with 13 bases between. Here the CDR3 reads CASSQDEGSRQETQYF. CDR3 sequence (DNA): TGTGCCAGCAGCCAAGATGAGGGGTCAAGACAAGAGACCCAGTACTTC.

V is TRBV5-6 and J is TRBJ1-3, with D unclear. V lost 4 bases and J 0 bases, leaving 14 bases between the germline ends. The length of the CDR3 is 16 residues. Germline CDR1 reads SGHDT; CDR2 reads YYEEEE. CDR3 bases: TGTGCCAGCAGCCCGTTAGGACCGAGCTCTGGAAACACCATATATTTT. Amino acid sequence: CASSPLGPSSGNTIYF.